This T cell receptor (beta chain) originates from a study of blood T cell repertoires in COVID-19. Repertoires were generated with immunoSEQ multiplex PCR, while TCRdb's copy carries only in-frame clones and drops some. The data contain fewer than 250,000 clones, around nine tenths of them singletons. Germline values: CDR1 LGHDT, CDR2 YNNKEL (reference sequence). There are 16 residues in the CDR3. Trimming removed 1 base at V and 10 bases at J, with 17 bases between. The sample taken for sequencing was PBMCs or T cells enriched from blood (not recorded which). V usage is TRBV3-1 (or the pseudogene TRBV3-2) and J usage is TRBJ1-6; possible D gene TRBD1, 5 bases. The receptor was isolated from a man between 25 and 39 years old in a cohort exposed to, infected with or recovered from COVID-19 (not recorded which). This CDR3 reads CASSQVFGRDVSPLHF. CDR3 DNA sequence: TGTGCCAGCAGCCAAGTTTTCGGCAGGGATGTCTCACCCCTCCACTTT.